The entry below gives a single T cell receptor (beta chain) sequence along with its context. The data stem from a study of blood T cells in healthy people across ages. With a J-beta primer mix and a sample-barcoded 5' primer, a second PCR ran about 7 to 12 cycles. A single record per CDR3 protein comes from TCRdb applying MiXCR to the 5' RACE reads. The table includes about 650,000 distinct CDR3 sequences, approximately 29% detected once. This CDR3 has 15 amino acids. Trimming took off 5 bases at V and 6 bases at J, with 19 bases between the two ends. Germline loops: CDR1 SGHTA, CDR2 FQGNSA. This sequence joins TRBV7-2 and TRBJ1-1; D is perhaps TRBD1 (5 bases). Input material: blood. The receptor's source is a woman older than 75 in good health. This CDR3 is CASSPRRSLGAEAFF. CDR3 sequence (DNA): TGTGCCAGCAGCCCGAGACGGAGCCTGGGGGCTGAAGCTTTCTTT.